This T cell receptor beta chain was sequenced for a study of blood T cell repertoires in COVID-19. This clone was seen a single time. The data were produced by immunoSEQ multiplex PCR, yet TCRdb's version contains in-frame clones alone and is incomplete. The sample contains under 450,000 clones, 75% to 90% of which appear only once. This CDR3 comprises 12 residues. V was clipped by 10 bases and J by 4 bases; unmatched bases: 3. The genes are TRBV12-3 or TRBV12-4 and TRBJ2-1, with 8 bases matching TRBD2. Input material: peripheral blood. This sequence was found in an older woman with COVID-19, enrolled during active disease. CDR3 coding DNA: TGTGCCACCCGGGGGGGGTACAATGAGCAGTTCTTC. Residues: CATRGGYNEQFF.